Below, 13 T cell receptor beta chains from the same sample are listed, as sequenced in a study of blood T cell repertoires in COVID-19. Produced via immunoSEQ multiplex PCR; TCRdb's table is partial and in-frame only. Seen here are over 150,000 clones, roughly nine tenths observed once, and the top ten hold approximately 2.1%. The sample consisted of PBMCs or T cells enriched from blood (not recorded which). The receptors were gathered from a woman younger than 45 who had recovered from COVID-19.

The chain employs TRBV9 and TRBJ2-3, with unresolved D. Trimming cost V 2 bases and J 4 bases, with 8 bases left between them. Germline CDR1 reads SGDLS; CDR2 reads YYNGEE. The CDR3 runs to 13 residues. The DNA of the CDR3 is TGTGCCAGCAGCGTTGGAGAGGCAGATACGCAGTATTTT. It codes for CASSVGEADTQYF.

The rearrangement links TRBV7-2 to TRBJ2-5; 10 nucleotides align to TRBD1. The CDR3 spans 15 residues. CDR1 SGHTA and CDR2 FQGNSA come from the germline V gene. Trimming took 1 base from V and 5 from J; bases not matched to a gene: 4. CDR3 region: CASSLGQGARETQYF. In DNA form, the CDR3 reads TGTGCCAGCAGCTTAGGACAGGGGGCGAGGGAGACCCAGTACTTC.

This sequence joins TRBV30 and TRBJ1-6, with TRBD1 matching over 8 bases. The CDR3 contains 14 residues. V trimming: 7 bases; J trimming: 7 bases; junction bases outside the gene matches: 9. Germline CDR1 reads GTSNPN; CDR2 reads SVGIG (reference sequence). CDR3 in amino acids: CAFDGTGPNSPLHF. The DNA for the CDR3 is TGTGCCTTTGATGGGACAGGTCCCAATTCACCCCTCCACTTT. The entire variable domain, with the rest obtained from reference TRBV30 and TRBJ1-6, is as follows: SQTIHQWPATLVQPVGSPLSLECTVEGTSNPNLYWYRQAAGRGLQLLFYSVGIGQISSEVPQNLSASRPQDRQFILSSKKLLLSDSGFYLCAFDGTGPNSPLHFGNGTRLTVT.

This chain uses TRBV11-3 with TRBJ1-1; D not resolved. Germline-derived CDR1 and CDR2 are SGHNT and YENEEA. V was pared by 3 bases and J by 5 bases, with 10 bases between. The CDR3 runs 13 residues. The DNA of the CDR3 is TGTGCCAGCAGCTTGGGTACGGGTACTGAAGCTTTCTTT. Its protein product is CASSLGTGTEAFF. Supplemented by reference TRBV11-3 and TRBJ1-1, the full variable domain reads EAGVVQSPRYKIIEKKQPVAFWCNPISGHNTLYWYLQNLGQGPELLIRYENEEAVDDSQLPKDRFSAERLKGVDSTLKIQPAELGDSAVYLCASSLGTGTEAFFGQGTRLTVV.

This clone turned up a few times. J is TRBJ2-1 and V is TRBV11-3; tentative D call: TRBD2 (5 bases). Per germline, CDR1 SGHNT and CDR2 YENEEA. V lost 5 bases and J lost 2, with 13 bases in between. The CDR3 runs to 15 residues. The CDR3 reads CASSPEAVAYNEQFF. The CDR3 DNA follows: TGTGCCAGCAGCCCTGAAGCGGTAGCCTACAATGAGCAGTTCTTC.

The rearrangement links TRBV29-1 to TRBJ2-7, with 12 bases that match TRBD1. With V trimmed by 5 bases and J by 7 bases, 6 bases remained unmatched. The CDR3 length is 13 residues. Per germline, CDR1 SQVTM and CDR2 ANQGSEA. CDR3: CSVPGQGAGEQYF. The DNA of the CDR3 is TGCAGCGTTCCGGGACAGGGGGCAGGGGAGCAGTACTTC.

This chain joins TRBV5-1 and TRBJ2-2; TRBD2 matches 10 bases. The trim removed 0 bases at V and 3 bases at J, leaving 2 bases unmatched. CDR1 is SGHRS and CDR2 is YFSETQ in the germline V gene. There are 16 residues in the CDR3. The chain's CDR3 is CASSLAGTSDTGELFF. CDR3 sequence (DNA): TGCGCCAGCAGCTTGGCCGGGACTAGCGACACCGGGGAGCTGTTTTTT.

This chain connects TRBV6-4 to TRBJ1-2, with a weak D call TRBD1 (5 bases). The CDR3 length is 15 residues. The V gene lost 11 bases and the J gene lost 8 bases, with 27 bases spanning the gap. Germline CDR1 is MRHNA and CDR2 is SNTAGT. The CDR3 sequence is CAGEERQYTLWGYTF. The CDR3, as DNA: TGTGCCGGGGAAGAACGACAGTACACTCTATGGGGCTACACCTTC.

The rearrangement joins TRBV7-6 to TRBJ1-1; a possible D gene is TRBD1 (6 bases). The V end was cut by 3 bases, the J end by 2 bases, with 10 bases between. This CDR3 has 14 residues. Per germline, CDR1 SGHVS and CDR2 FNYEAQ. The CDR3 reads CASSFNRENTEAFF. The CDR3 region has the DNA TGTGCCAGCAGCTTCAACAGGGAAAACACTGAAGCTTTCTTT.

The CDR3 region has the DNA TGTGCCAGCAGTTGGGGAAAGGGGAGGTACAATTCACCCCTCCACTTT. Its translation is CASSWGKGRYNSPLHF. The chain combines TRBV6-5 with TRBJ1-6, with D perhaps TRBD1 (5 bases). Trimming removed 4 bases at V and 7 bases at J, with 17 bases between. This CDR3 has 16 residues. Per germline, CDR1 MNHEY and CDR2 SVGAGI.

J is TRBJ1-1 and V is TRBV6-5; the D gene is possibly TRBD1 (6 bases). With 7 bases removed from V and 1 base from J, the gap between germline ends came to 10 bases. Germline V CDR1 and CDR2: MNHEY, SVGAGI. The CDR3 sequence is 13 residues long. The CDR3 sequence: CASTRQENTEAFF. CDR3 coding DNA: TGTGCCAGCACCCGACAGGAGAACACTGAAGCTTTCTTT.

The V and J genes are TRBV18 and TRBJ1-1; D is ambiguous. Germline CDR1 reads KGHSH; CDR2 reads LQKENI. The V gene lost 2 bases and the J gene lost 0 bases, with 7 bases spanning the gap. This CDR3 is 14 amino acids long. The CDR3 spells CASSPSQVNTEAFF. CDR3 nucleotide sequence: TGTGCCAGCTCACCAAGCCAGGTGAACACTGAAGCTTTCTTT.

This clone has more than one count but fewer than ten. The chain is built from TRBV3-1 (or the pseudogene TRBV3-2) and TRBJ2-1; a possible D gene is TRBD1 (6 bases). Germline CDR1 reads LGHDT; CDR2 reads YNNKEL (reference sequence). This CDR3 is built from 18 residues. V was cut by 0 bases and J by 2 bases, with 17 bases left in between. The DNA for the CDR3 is TGTGCCAGCAGCCAAGACTTCTCCGACAGGTATCCCTACAATGAGCAGTTCTTC. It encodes CASSQDFSDRYPYNEQFF.